The 11 T cell receptor beta chains given below trace back to one sample, sequenced in a study of T cell changes during pregnancy in multiple sclerosis. TCRdb keeps only in-frame clones here, not all; method: immunoSEQ multiplex PCR. The repertoire holds tens of thousands of clones, about 91% seen once, with almost 2% in the top ten. This material consisted of CD4+ T cells from peripheral blood mononuclear cells, taken after pregnancy. Receptor source: a female donor in good health, enrolled as a control in a pregnancy study.

This chain connects TRBV28 to TRBJ2-7; D is perhaps TRBD1 (6 bases). The germline CDR1 and CDR2 sequences are MDHEN and SYDVKM. This CDR3 is 19 amino acids long. V was shortened by 3 bases and J by 1 base, with 25 bases between the two germline ends. This CDR3 is CASSFLLKTPGAPSYEQYF. CDR3 coding DNA: TGTGCCAGCAGTTTCCTCCTTAAAACCCCAGGGGCGCCATCCTACGAGCAGTACTTC.

The V and J genes are TRBV29-1 and TRBJ2-1; 7 bases map to TRBD2. The germline V gene has CDR1 SQVTM and CDR2 ANQGSEA. Trimming took 3 bases from V and 0 from J; bases not matched to a gene: 2. The CDR3 spans 14 residues. The CDR3 nucleotides read TGCAGCGTTGACGGCGGGAGCTCCTACAATGAGCAGTTCTTC. Encoded protein: CSVDGGSSYNEQFF.

V is TRBV4-3 and J is TRBJ2-1; 11 nucleotides match TRBD2. The CDR3 loop spans 16 amino acids. Germline V gene data show CDR1 as LGHNA and CDR2 as YSLEER. The junction had 3 bases not matched to a gene; V was cut back by 5 bases and J by 0 bases. CDR3 loop: CASSKGLADSYNEQFF. In DNA, the CDR3 is TGCGCCAGCAGCAAGGGACTAGCGGACTCCTACAATGAGCAGTTCTTC.

The rearrangement uses TRBV7-3 and TRBJ2-6; unclear D gene. V was shortened by 4 bases and J by 2 bases, with 12 bases between the two germline ends. In germline, CDR1 is SGHTA, CDR2 FQGTGA. The CDR3 sequence is 16 residues long. CDR3 amino acids: CASSSTPLPGANVLTF. The CDR3 nucleotides read TGTGCCAGCAGCTCGACTCCCTTACCTGGGGCCAACGTCCTGACTTTC.

The count of this clone is one. The chain combines TRBV4-1 with TRBJ2-1, with D possibly TRBD2 on 5 matching bases. This CDR3 comprises 14 residues. Trimming removed 1 base from V and 5 bases from J, with 9 bases in between. Per the germline V gene, CDR1 is MGHRA and CDR2 is YSYEKL. The CDR3 DNA follows: TGCGCCAGCAGCCAAGTTGGACTGCACAATGAGCAGTTCTTC. It is translated as CASSQVGLHNEQFF.

The rearrangement joins TRBV4-3 to TRBJ2-3, with 9 nucleotides matching TRBD2. The CDR3 consists of 16 residues. Germline-derived CDR1 and CDR2 are LGHNA and YSLEER. J lost 4 bases, V lost 1 base, and 6 bases had no gene match. This chain's CDR3 is CASSQGIAGVADTQYF. Written as DNA, the CDR3 is TGCGCCAGCAGCCAAGGGATAGCGGGAGTGGCAGATACGCAGTATTTT.

The J gene is TRBJ1-4, the V gene TRBV5-1; 7 bases are a match to TRBD1. CDR1 and CDR2 (germline): SGHRS, YFSETQ. With V trimmed by 4 bases and J by 8 bases, 8 bases remained unmatched. The CDR3 has 14 residues. The CDR3 loop is CASSPDRVGEKLFF. The CDR3 DNA is TGCGCCAGCAGCCCTGACAGGGTAGGCGAAAAACTGTTTTTT.

The rearrangement links TRBV27 to TRBJ1-3; 11 bases are a match to TRBD1. The length of the CDR3 is 17 residues. J lost 8 bases, V lost 6 bases, and 15 bases had no gene match. The germline CDR1 and CDR2 sequences are MNHEY and SMNVEV (reference sequence). This CDR3 reads CASRLKNPPGQGDTIYF. The CDR3 DNA reads as TGTGCCAGCAGACTAAAAAACCCTCCGGGACAGGGGGACACCATATATTTT.

The chain uses TRBV11-2 and TRBJ2-7; the D is unclear. The CDR3 totals 15 residues. Trimming took 0 bases from V and 0 from J, leaving 9 bases between them. Germline lookup yields CDR1 SGHAT and CDR2 FQNNGV. CDR3 region: CASSLDPSSSYEQYF. CDR3 nucleotides: TGTGCCAGCAGCTTAGACCCAAGTAGCTCCTACGAGCAGTACTTC.

The rearrangement joins TRBV30 to TRBJ2-1; TRBD2 might be the D (6 bases). Trimming left V 0 bases short and J 12 bases short, with 15 bases between. CDR1 and CDR2 from the germline V gene are GTSNPN and SVGIG (reference sequence). This CDR3 contains 13 residues. The CDR3 bases are TGTGCCTGGAGTGTAGGGACTTCGAGGTGGCAGTTCTTC. Its protein is CAWSVGTSRWQFF.

The chain couples TRBV18 to TRBJ1-1; D perhaps matches TRBD1 (5 bases). Germline values: CDR1 KGHSH, CDR2 LQKENI. Trimming took 0 bases from V and 1 from J, leaving 9 bases between them. The CDR3 totals 15 residues. The CDR3 nucleotides are TGTGCCAGCTCACCACCGGGGGGGGAGAACACTGAAGCTTTCTTT. It translates to CASSPPGGENTEAFF. The full variable domain, in which reference TRBV18 and TRBJ1-1 provide the parts outside the CDR3, is NAGVMQNPRHLVRRRGQEARLRCSPMKGHSHVYWYRQLPEEGLKFMVYLQKENIIDESGMPKERFSAEFPKEGPSILRIQQVVRGDSAAYFCASSPPGGENTEAFFGQGTRLTVV.